Listed below are T cell receptor beta chains from one sample, sequenced in a study of tumor-infiltrating lymphocytes in oesophageal squamous cell carcinoma. TCRdb re-called the PCR reads through MiXCR, storing one row per CDR3 protein. Among about 14,000 distinct CDR3 sequences listed, roughly 47% were seen once. The sequenced sample was blood. Every receptor here comes from a male donor with esophageal squamous cell carcinoma. CDR3s include the opening cysteine and the closing phenylalanine or tryptophan. Each record gives: V gene, D gene, J gene, clone size, CDR3 DNA, CDR3 protein. D genes are given only for firm matches. Clone size, where shown, is once, few, many, or a class for clones that have expanded.

v_call: TRBV7-3; d_call: -; j_call: TRBJ2-1; clone_size: once; cdr3_nt: TGTGCCAGCAGCTTATTGTTGGGGCAGGAGCAGTTCTTC; cdr3_aa: CASSLLLGQEQFF
v_call: TRBV5-4; d_call: -; j_call: TRBJ1-6; clone_size: -; cdr3_nt: TGTGCCAGCAGCGGGACCGGGGGCCTGAGTAATTCACCCCTCCACTTT; cdr3_aa: CASSGTGGLSNSPLHF
v_call: TRBV4-1; d_call: -; j_call: TRBJ2-7; clone_size: few; cdr3_nt: TGCGCCAGCAGCCGCACAGCAACGGGTGAGCAGTACTTC; cdr3_aa: CASSRTATGEQYF
v_call: TRBV6-2/TRBV6-3; d_call: TRBD2; j_call: TRBJ2-5; clone_size: -; cdr3_nt: TGTGCCAGCAGACTTTTTAGCGGGGGGGAGGGGACCCAGTACTTC; cdr3_aa: CASRLFSGGEGTQYF
v_call: TRBV6-1; d_call: -; j_call: TRBJ2-1; clone_size: medium-sized; cdr3_nt: TGTGCCAGCAGCAAGGGGATCTGGAATGAGCAGTTCTTC; cdr3_aa: CASSKGIWNEQFF
v_call: TRBV5-6; d_call: -; j_call: TRBJ2-2; clone_size: few; cdr3_nt: TGTGCCAGCAGCTCGACCGGGGAGCTGTTTTTT; cdr3_aa: CASSSTGELFF
v_call: TRBV28; d_call: -; j_call: TRBJ2-5; clone_size: many; cdr3_nt: TGTGCCAGCAGAGCAGGGGCGGGAGCGTGGGAGACCCAGTACTTC; cdr3_aa: CASRAGAGAWETQYF
v_call: TRBV12-3/TRBV12-4; d_call: TRBD1; j_call: TRBJ1-5; clone_size: -; cdr3_nt: TGTGCCAGCAGTACCACGGACAGGGGCACTCAGCCCCAGCATTTT; cdr3_aa: CASSTTDRGTQPQHF
v_call: TRBV6-1; d_call: -; j_call: TRBJ2-1; clone_size: -; cdr3_nt: TGTGCCAGCACGTGGGGGGCCTACAATGAGCAGTTCTTC; cdr3_aa: CASTWGAYNEQFF
v_call: TRBV7-6; d_call: -; j_call: TRBJ2-3; clone_size: few; cdr3_nt: TGTGCCAGCAGCTTAGGTAGTGGGGAAGATACGCAGTATTTT; cdr3_aa: CASSLGSGEDTQYF
v_call: TRBV11-3; d_call: TRBD2; j_call: TRBJ2-1; clone_size: -; cdr3_nt: TGTGCCAGCAGCCCGCTCCGGGCGGGAGGGACCTACGAGCAGTTCTTC; cdr3_aa: CASSPLRAGGTYEQFF
v_call: TRBV6-8; d_call: -; j_call: TRBJ2-2; clone_size: -; cdr3_nt: TGTGCCAGCAGTTACCGGCCCCCGGGACACCTCACCGGGGAGCTGTTTTTT; cdr3_aa: CASSYRPPGHLTGELFF
v_call: TRBV28; d_call: TRBD1; j_call: TRBJ1-5; clone_size: many; cdr3_nt: TGTGCCAGCACCCCTTTTGGGTCAGGGGGCTCTCAGCCCCAGCATTTT; cdr3_aa: CASTPFGSGGSQPQHF
v_call: TRBV6-1; d_call: -; j_call: TRBJ1-1; clone_size: -; cdr3_nt: -; cdr3_aa: CATFRGEGAYVCFF
v_call: TRBV12-5; d_call: -; j_call: TRBJ2-7; clone_size: -; cdr3_nt: TGTGCTAGTGGTTTGGTACAGTACGAGCAGTACTTC; cdr3_aa: CASGLVQYEQYF
v_call: TRBV28; d_call: -; j_call: TRBJ1-1; clone_size: -; cdr3_nt: TGTGCCAGCAGTCCGAGCAAGAACACTGAAGCTTTCTTT; cdr3_aa: CASSPSKNTEAFF
v_call: TRBV6-9; d_call: -; j_call: TRBJ1-1; clone_size: -; cdr3_nt: TGTGCCAGCAGTTACACTAGCGGGAGTGGGCAGTACTTT; cdr3_aa: CASSYTSGSGQYF
v_call: TRBV6-1; d_call: TRBD1; j_call: TRBJ2-3; clone_size: -; cdr3_nt: TGTGCCAGCAGTGTCGGGACAGTCACAGATACGCAGTATTTT; cdr3_aa: CASSVGTVTDTQYF
v_call: TRBV7-6; d_call: -; j_call: TRBJ1-2; clone_size: few; cdr3_nt: TGTGCCAGCAGCTTAGGCGACAGCAATTATGGCTACACCTTC; cdr3_aa: CASSLGDSNYGYTF
v_call: TRBV28; d_call: TRBD2; j_call: TRBJ2-3; clone_size: -; cdr3_nt: TGTGCCAGCAGCAGAGCGGGACGGCCAGATACGCAGTATTTT; cdr3_aa: CASSRAGRPDTQYF
v_call: TRBV5-1; d_call: TRBD1; j_call: TRBJ2-5; clone_size: many; cdr3_nt: TGCGCCAGCAGCGCGGGACAGGGGTGGGAGACCCAGTACTTC; cdr3_aa: CASSAGQGWETQYF
v_call: TRBV7-3; d_call: -; j_call: TRBJ1-2; clone_size: once; cdr3_nt: TGTGCCAGCAGCTTATACGGCGGAAACTATGGCTACACCTTC; cdr3_aa: CASSLYGGNYGYTF
v_call: TRBV7-2; d_call: TRBD1; j_call: TRBJ2-1; clone_size: -; cdr3_nt: TGTGCCAGCAGCTCCCGGGACAGGGGGGACTACAATGAGCAGTTCTTC; cdr3_aa: CASSSRDRGDYNEQFF
v_call: TRBV7-6; d_call: -; j_call: TRBJ2-7; clone_size: -; cdr3_nt: TGTGCCAGCAGCTTAATGGACCGCACCTACAATGAGCAGTACTTC; cdr3_aa: CASSLMDRTYNEQYF
v_call: TRBV6-2/TRBV6-3; d_call: -; j_call: TRBJ2-5; clone_size: -; cdr3_nt: TGTGCCAGCAGTTACAGGGGTGAGACCCAGTACTTC; cdr3_aa: CASSYRGETQYF
v_call: TRBV4-3; d_call: -; j_call: TRBJ2-3; clone_size: -; cdr3_nt: TGCGCCAGCAGCCAAGATCGAGCGGTCCCTGGAAATACGCAGTATTTT; cdr3_aa: CASSQDRAVPGNTQYF
v_call: TRBV12-3/TRBV12-4; d_call: -; j_call: TRBJ2-7; clone_size: -; cdr3_nt: TGTGCCAGCAATATAGGACGAGGGGACAATGAGCAGTACTTC; cdr3_aa: CASNIGRGDNEQYF
v_call: TRBV19; d_call: TRBD2; j_call: TRBJ2-7; clone_size: many; cdr3_nt: TGTGCCAGTAGGGCTAGCGGGAGCTCCTACGAGCAGTACTTC; cdr3_aa: CASRASGSSYEQYF
v_call: TRBV7-3; d_call: TRBD2; j_call: TRBJ2-3; clone_size: -; cdr3_nt: TGTGCCAGCAGCGCGGGACTAGCGGGGGATACGCAGTATTTT; cdr3_aa: CASSAGLAGDTQYF
v_call: TRBV7-2; d_call: -; j_call: TRBJ2-7; clone_size: -; cdr3_nt: TGTGCCAGCAGCACTTACTTAGAGTCCGCCTACGAGCAGTACTTC; cdr3_aa: CASSTYLESAYEQYF
v_call: TRBV7-6; d_call: -; j_call: TRBJ2-1; clone_size: -; cdr3_nt: TGTGCCAGCAGCTCCGGGACGGATGGAGTACCCCTTCTGTTCTTC; cdr3_aa: CASSSGTDGVPLLFF
v_call: TRBV19; d_call: -; j_call: TRBJ1-1; clone_size: few; cdr3_nt: TGTGCCAGTAGTACAGCCCGGAGCTACGGTACCATGAACACTGAAGCTTTCTTT; cdr3_aa: CASSTARSYGTMNTEAFF
v_call: TRBV7-2; d_call: TRBD2; j_call: TRBJ2-3; clone_size: few; cdr3_nt: TGTGCCAGCAGCTTATTGGCGGGGGATCTCACAGATACGCAGTATTTT; cdr3_aa: CASSLLAGDLTDTQYF
v_call: TRBV5-1; d_call: TRBD1; j_call: TRBJ1-4; clone_size: few; cdr3_nt: TGCGCCAGCAGCCTATCCGACAGGGTTGCTAATGAAAAACTGTTTTTT; cdr3_aa: CASSLSDRVANEKLFF
v_call: TRBV7-9; d_call: TRBD2; j_call: TRBJ2-5; clone_size: -; cdr3_nt: TGTGCCAGCAGCAAGACTAGCGGGAGGGCCGGAGAGACCCAGTACTTC; cdr3_aa: CASSKTSGRAGETQYF
v_call: TRBV5-8; d_call: TRBD1; j_call: TRBJ1-5; clone_size: few; cdr3_nt: TGTGCCAGCAGCCGAGACAGGGGGGAACAGCCCCAGCATTTT; cdr3_aa: CASSRDRGEQPQHF
v_call: TRBV7-3; d_call: TRBD2; j_call: TRBJ2-3; clone_size: -; cdr3_nt: TGTGCCAGCAGCTTAACTACTAGCGGGCCGCTTTACCTCATGGATACGCAGTATTTT; cdr3_aa: CASSLTTSGPLYLMDTQYF
v_call: TRBV7-3; d_call: -; j_call: TRBJ2-3; clone_size: -; cdr3_nt: TGTGCCAGCAGCCTAGGTGGGCGTCGGATCCGCGCCAATTCTAGCACAGATACGCAGTATTTT; cdr3_aa: CASSLGGRRIRANSSTDTQYF
v_call: TRBV28; d_call: TRBD2; j_call: TRBJ2-7; clone_size: -; cdr3_nt: TGTGCCAGCAGCCGTATAGCGGGAGTGGGCTACGAGCAGTACTTC; cdr3_aa: CASSRIAGVGYEQYF
v_call: TRBV28; d_call: -; j_call: TRBJ2-1; clone_size: -; cdr3_nt: TGTGCCAGCAGCCCCAGGGGACGGACTAACAATGAGCAGTTCTTC; cdr3_aa: CASSPRGRTNNEQFF
v_call: TRBV7-9; d_call: TRBD1; j_call: TRBJ1-2; clone_size: many; cdr3_nt: TGTGCCAGCGGACAGGGGGGAAACTATGGCTACACCTTC; cdr3_aa: CASGQGGNYGYTF
v_call: TRBV7-8; d_call: -; j_call: TRBJ2-7; clone_size: few; cdr3_nt: TGTGCCAGCGGGCACCTTTTGAACGAGCAGTACTTC; cdr3_aa: CASGHLLNEQYF
v_call: TRBV5-6; d_call: -; j_call: TRBJ2-7; clone_size: many; cdr3_nt: TGTGCCAGCAGCAAAGGGGGGAGGTACGAGCAGTACTTC; cdr3_aa: CASSKGGRYEQYF
v_call: TRBV10-3; d_call: -; j_call: TRBJ2-4; clone_size: many; cdr3_nt: TGTGCCACCCGCTTGGGGATCTCCTACAATGAGCAGTACTTC; cdr3_aa: CATRLGISYNEQYF
v_call: TRBV12-3/TRBV12-4; d_call: -; j_call: TRBJ2-1; clone_size: medium-sized; cdr3_nt: TGTGCCAGCAGTTTAGCGGGGGAGCAGTTCTTC; cdr3_aa: CASSLAGEQFF
v_call: TRBV6-1; d_call: -; j_call: TRBJ1-4; clone_size: few; cdr3_nt: TGTGCCACTAGTAGGAGCAGAAGTAATGAAAAACTGTTTTTT; cdr3_aa: CATSRSRSNEKLFF